A single sample gave rise to the 28 T cell receptor beta chains below, sequenced in a study of T-cell memory formation after mild COVID-19. Via MiXCR, TCRdb re-called the 5' RACE reads, giving one row per CDR3 protein. The repertoire holds approximately 300,000 distinct CDR3 sequences, with approximately 19% as singletons. The specimen sequenced was PBMCs or a T cell subset sorted from them (not recorded which). These receptors were obtained from a man younger than 35 who had mild COVID-19 (a few samples of this study predate the infection). Cell type and time point are not known.

In its sample, this clonotype was seen a few times. The chain couples TRBV21-1 to TRBJ1-1; the table's D call, TRBD1, was not checked against the DNA. TRBV21-1 has pseudogene status. This CDR3 has 12 residues. The CDR3 nucleotides read TGTGCCAGGTATACAGGAGATCAACAAGCTTTCTTT. It translates to CARYTGDQQAFF.

The count of this clonotype is one. The genes are TRBV3-1 and TRBJ2-4, with 11 bases lining up with TRBD2. After removal of 1 base from V and 0 bases from J, the junction contained 8 bases not matched to a gene. This CDR3 contains 19 residues. The V gene's germline CDR1 is LGHDT and CDR2 YNNKEL (reference sequence). CDR3: CASSQVLSGGALAKNIQYF. For the CDR3, the DNA is TGTGCCAGCAGCCAAGTCCTTAGCGGGGGGGCCCTAGCCAAAAACATTCAGTACTTC.

The chain is built from TRBV3-1 and TRBJ1-2; 7 bases are a match to TRBD1. CDR3 size: 14 residues. V dropped 2 bases and J dropped 3; count of bases not matched to a gene: 3. From germline, CDR1 is LGHDT and CDR2 YNNKEL (reference sequence). As DNA, the CDR3 is TGTGCCAGCAGCCAATCGGGACAGTACTATGGCTACACCTTC. This sequence encodes CASSQSGQYYGYTF.

The chain links TRBV6-2 or TRBV6-3 to TRBJ1-1; the match to TRBD1 covers 7 bases. Germline V gene sequence: CDR1 MNHEY, CDR2 SVGEGT. Unmatched junction bases numbered 10, after V lost 5 bases and J lost 7 bases. This CDR3 is built from 14 residues. The CDR3 protein is CASSRHDRVNEAFF. The CDR3 DNA sequence: TGTGCCAGCAGTCGACACGACAGGGTAAATGAAGCTTTCTTT.

There are a few counts of this clonotype. The chain has TRBV5-1 and TRBJ2-1, with D perhaps given as TRBD1 or TRBD2 (5 bases each). Germline lookup yields CDR1 SGHRS and CDR2 YFSETQ. Trimming pared 0 bases from V and 6 bases from J, leaving 10 bases between. CDR3 length equals 14 residues. The CDR3 loop is CASSLDAGSNEQFF. The DNA of the CDR3 is TGCGCCAGCAGCTTGGACGCAGGGAGCAATGAGCAGTTCTTC.

This clonotype was counted at least ten times. The chain couples TRBV20-1 to TRBJ2-3; perhaps TRBD2 as D (6 bases). The germline V and J ends were trimmed by 4 bases and 1 base, with 21 bases remaining between them. The CDR3 loop spans 17 amino acids. The germline V gene encodes CDR1 DFQATT and CDR2 SNEGSKA (reference sequence). CDR3 bases: TGCAGTGCTAAGCCCCGTGGGGGGACGTCTGGCACAGATACGCAGTATTTT. Translated, it gives CSAKPRGGTSGTDTQYF.

The V call is TRBV4-1, the J call TRBJ1-1; TRBD1 is a possible D gene (5 bases). V was trimmed by 0 bases and J by 1 base, leaving 12 bases between them. The germline V gene has CDR1 MGHRA and CDR2 YSYEKL. CDR3 size: 16 residues. CDR3 sequence (DNA): TGCGCCAGCAGCCAAGATCTGGTCAGGGCGAACACTGAAGCTTTCTTT. Its protein product is CASSQDLVRANTEAFF.

This rearrangement joins TRBV7-3 to TRBJ2-1; perhaps TRBD1 as D (6 bases). The V end was cut by 6 bases, the J end by 6 bases, with 18 bases between. CDR1 is SGHTA, CDR2 FQGTGA, per germline. The CDR3 covers 15 residues. CDR3 in DNA: TGTGCCAGCAGTTCCCTAGGGGGTTTTGGCAATGAGCAGTTCTTC. It translates to CASSSLGGFGNEQFF.

J is TRBJ2-7 and V is TRBV7-6; 9 positions match TRBD1. The CDR3 consists of 15 residues. Trimming took 5 bases from V and 2 from J; bases not matched to a gene: 7. The V gene's germline CDR1 is SGHVS and CDR2 FNYEAQ. In DNA form, the CDR3 reads TGTGCCAGCAGCGCATACCGGGACAGGGCCTACGAGCAGTACTTC. It specifies CASSAYRDRAYEQYF. Full variable domain (missing parts from reference TRBV7-6 and TRBJ2-7): GAGVSQSPRYKVTKRGQDVALRCDPISGHVSLYWYRQALGQGPEFLTYFNYEAQQDKSGLPNDRFSAERPEGSISTLTIQRTEQRDSAMYRCASSAYRDRAYEQYFGPGTRLTVT.

This clonotype was detected ten times or more. The chain uses TRBV15 and TRBJ2-7; the match to TRBD2 covers 10 bases. The CDR3 sequence is 15 residues long. J was trimmed by 5 bases and V by 5 bases; bases with no gene match: 9. Looked up from germline, CDR1 is LNHNV and CDR2 is YYDKDF (reference sequence). The CDR3 DNA follows: TGTGCCACCAGCGGGGCAGCGGGGGGGGGGCACGAGCAGTACTTC. Its translation: CATSGAAGGGHEQYF.

The chain carries TRBV12-3 or TRBV12-4 and TRBJ2-3, with TRBD2 matching over 9 bases. J lost 6 bases, V lost 6 bases, and 10 bases had no gene match. This CDR3 region has 15 residues. The CDR3 reads CASRTFSGGEDTQYF. The CDR3 DNA reads as TGTGCCAGCAGAACCTTTAGCGGGGGCGAGGATACGCAGTATTTT.

The chain couples TRBV14 to TRBJ1-5, with TRBD1 as a possible D gene (5 bases). Germline V gives CDR1 SGHDN, CDR2 FVKESK. The CDR3 has 14 residues. V dropped 3 bases and J dropped 3 bases, with 9 bases sitting between them. This CDR3 is CASSQAGINQPQHF. In DNA, the CDR3 is TGTGCCAGCAGCCAGGCAGGGATCAATCAGCCCCAGCATTTT. Drawing the rest from reference TRBV14 and TRBJ1-5, the complete variable domain is EAGVTQFPSHSVIEKGQTVTLRCDPISGHDNLYWYRRVMGKEIKFLLHFVKESKQDESGMPNNRFLAERTGGTYSTLKVQPAELEDSGVYFCASSQAGINQPQHFGDGTRLSIL.

The V call is TRBV7-9, the J call TRBJ2-5; D uncertain. The V end lost 5 bases, the J end lost 5 bases, and 15 bases lay between the germline ends. CDR3 length equals 14 residues. Germline V gene lookup returns CDR1 SEHNR and CDR2 FQNEAQ (reference sequence). This CDR3 reads CASSPVMVSETQYF. CDR3 sequence (DNA): TGTGCCAGCAGCCCGGTGATGGTATCTGAGACCCAGTACTTC.

The chain joins TRBV21-1 to TRBJ2-1; no DNA check was done on the table's D call, TRBD1. TRBV21-1 has pseudogene status. The CDR3 length is 14 residues. The CDR3, as DNA: TGTGCCCGCAGACCCCTCAGCTCCTACAATGAGCAGTTCTTC. Translation: CARRPLSSYNEQFF.

This rearrangement joins TRBV5-4 to TRBJ2-7, with D perhaps given as TRBD1 or TRBD2 (6 bases each). Trimming stripped 1 base from V and 7 bases from J, with 12 bases between. There are 13 residues in the CDR3. Per the germline V gene, CDR1 is SGHNT and CDR2 is YYREEE (reference sequence). The CDR3 sequence: CASSLWGAGEQYF. DNA of the CDR3: TGTGCCAGCAGCTTGTGGGGGGCGGGTGAGCAGTACTTC.

The gene calls are TRBV10-3 and TRBJ2-1; a possible D gene is TRBD2 (5 bases). The CDR3 is made up of 15 amino acids. The ends were cut back, 6 bases at V and 0 bases at J, with 12 bases in the middle. Germline loops: CDR1 ENHRY, CDR2 SYGVKD. The CDR3: CAISETRSSYNEQFF. CDR3 nucleotide sequence: TGTGCCATCAGCGAAACTAGGAGCTCCTACAATGAGCAGTTCTTC.

The V call is TRBV6-6, the J call TRBJ1-6; the match to TRBD1 covers 9 bases. V shed 4 bases and J 8 bases; nucleotides not matched to a gene: 6. Germline-derived CDR1 and CDR2 are MNHNY and SVGAGI (reference sequence). CDR3 size: 15 residues. CDR3 nucleotide sequence: TGTGCCAGCAGTTTGGGACAGGGTCGTGATTCACCCCTCCACTTT. This gives the protein CASSLGQGRDSPLHF.

The rearrangement uses TRBV9 and TRBJ1-2; D perhaps matches TRBD1 (5 bases). This CDR3 comprises 15 residues. V lost 2 bases and J 2 bases, leaving 13 bases between the germline ends. The V gene's germline CDR1 is SGDLS and CDR2 YYNGEE. CDR3 in DNA: TGTGCCAGCAGCGTTCGGGACGGGGAGAACTATGGCTACACCTTC. It yields the protein CASSVRDGENYGYTF.

This clonotype was seen a handful of times. The rearrangement uses TRBV5-1 and TRBJ2-5, with D tentatively TRBD1 (5 bases). The CDR3 is 15 residues long. V was trimmed by 1 base and J by 1 base, leaving 11 bases between them. Germline V gene data show CDR1 as SGHRS and CDR2 as YFSETQ. CDR3 amino acids: CASSLRQPTQETQYF. The CDR3 nucleotides are TGCGCCAGCAGCTTGAGACAGCCAACCCAAGAGACCCAGTACTTC.

This clonotype has more than one count but fewer than ten. The chain is built from TRBV12-3 or TRBV12-4 and TRBJ2-7, with 9 bases lining up with TRBD1. The CDR3 is made up of 12 amino acids. Trimming took 5 bases from V and 6 from J; bases not matched to a gene: 2. Here the CDR3 DNA reads TGTGCCAGCAGTCGGGACAGGGCCGAGCAGTACTTC. This codes for CASSRDRAEQYF.

This clonotype was counted at least ten times. The CDR3 here is CASSPGGSGGGYTF. In DNA, the CDR3 is TGTGCCAGCAGTCCGGGGGGTTCCGGGGGCGGCTACACCTTC. V gene TRBV12-3 or TRBV12-4 combines with J gene TRBJ1-2; D is perhaps TRBD1 (6 bases). V was cut by 5 bases and J by 8 bases, with 18 bases left in between. The CDR3 has 14 residues.

This clonotype was detected ten times or more. The chain links TRBV7-2 to TRBJ2-2; 11 nucleotides match TRBD2. The ends lost 3 bases at V and 6 bases at J; junction bases unmatched: 6. Germline V gene lookup returns CDR1 SGHTA and CDR2 FQGNSA. This CDR3 has 16 residues. CDR3 DNA sequence: TGTGCCAGCAGCTTTAGCGGGGGGGCGGTCCCCGGGGAGCTGTTTTTT. This codes for CASSFSGGAVPGELFF.

The chain links TRBV21-1 to TRBJ2-1; TRBD1, the table's D call, was not compared with the DNA. TRBV21-1 is designated a pseudogene. This CDR3 has 15 residues. CDR3 DNA sequence: TGTGCCAGCAGCAAAAAGGACAGGGGGCTTCGGGAGCAGTTCTTC. Translation gives CASSKKDRGLREQFF.

In its sample, this clonotype was seen a few times. The V and J genes are TRBV7-9 and TRBJ1-3, with 7 bases fitting TRBD1. This CDR3 is 14 amino acids long. Germline V gene sequence: CDR1 SEHNR, CDR2 FQNEAQ (reference sequence). V trimming: 8 bases; J trimming: 8 bases; junction bases outside the gene matches: 12. The CDR3 DNA sequence: TGTGCCAGCGGACTGGGGACAGCGATCGACACCATATATTTT. It yields the protein CASGLGTAIDTIYF.

The chain uses TRBV18 and TRBJ2-7; 8 bases align to TRBD1. The CDR3 is 14 amino acids. V shed 2 bases and J 3 bases; nucleotides not matched to a gene: 3. Germline loops: CDR1 KGHSH, CDR2 LQKENI. CDR3 coding DNA: TGTGCCAGCTCACCATCCGGGACAGGCTACGAGCAGTACGTC. It translates to CASSPSGTGYEQYV.

This clonotype was recorded at least ten times. V and J are TRBV6-2 or TRBV6-3 and TRBJ2-2; D is unclear. The germline V gene encodes CDR1 MNHEY and CDR2 SVGEGT. The CDR3 runs 13 residues. V was shortened by 6 bases and J by 2 bases, with 7 bases between the two germline ends. The CDR3 DNA follows: TGTGCCAGCAGAGCCCAAAACACCGGGGAGCTGTTTTTT. Translating gives CASRAQNTGELFF.

Written as DNA, the CDR3 is TGCAGTGCTAGAGCTCTTACGACAGATCCCTACAATGAGCAGTTCTTC. Amino acids: CSARALTTDPYNEQFF. The V gene is TRBV20-1, the J gene TRBJ2-1; weak D call: TRBD1 (5 bases). Germline CDR1 and CDR2: DFQATT and SNEGSKA (reference sequence). This CDR3 is built from 16 residues. The germline V and J ends were trimmed by 1 base and 2 bases, with 15 bases remaining between them.

This clonotype was seen a handful of times. V gene TRBV6-2 or TRBV6-3 combines with J gene TRBJ2-7; D possibly uses TRBD1 or TRBD2 (5 bases each). This CDR3 region has 14 residues. Between the trimmed V and J ends, which lost 6 bases and 5 bases, there was a span of 17 bases. Per germline, CDR1 MNHEY and CDR2 SVGEGT. As DNA, the CDR3 is TGTGCCAGCAGAACCAGGGACGGGGTCCACGAGCAGTACGTC. Translation: CASRTRDGVHEQYV.